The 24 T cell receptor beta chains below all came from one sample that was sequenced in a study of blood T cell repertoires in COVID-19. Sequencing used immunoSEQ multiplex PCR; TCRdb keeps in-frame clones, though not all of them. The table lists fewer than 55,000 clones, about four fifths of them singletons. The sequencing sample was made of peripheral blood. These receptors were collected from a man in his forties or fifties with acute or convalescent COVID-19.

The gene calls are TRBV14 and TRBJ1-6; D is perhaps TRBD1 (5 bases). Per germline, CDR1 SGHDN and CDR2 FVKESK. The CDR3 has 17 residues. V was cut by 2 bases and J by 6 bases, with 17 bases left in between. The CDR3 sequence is CASSQRIYRRGNSPLHF. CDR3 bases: TGTGCCAGCAGCCAACGTATATACCGGAGGGGTAATTCACCCCTCCACTTT.

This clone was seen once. CDR3 nucleotide sequence: TGTGCCACCACGGACAGTTCCTACGAGGAGCAGTACTTC. As protein: CATTDSSYEEQYF. The chain links TRBV19 to TRBJ2-7, with TRBD1 as a possible D gene (6 bases). Trimming cost V 10 bases and J 7 bases, with 20 bases left between them. Looked up from germline, CDR1 is LNHDA and CDR2 is SQIVND (reference sequence). The CDR3 is 13 residues long.

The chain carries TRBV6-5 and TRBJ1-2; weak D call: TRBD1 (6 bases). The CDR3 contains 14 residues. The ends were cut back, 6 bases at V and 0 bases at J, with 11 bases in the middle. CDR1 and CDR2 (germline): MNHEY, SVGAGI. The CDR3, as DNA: TGTGCCAGCAGCTCCGACAGGACTAACTATGGCTACACCTTC. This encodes CASSSDRTNYGYTF.

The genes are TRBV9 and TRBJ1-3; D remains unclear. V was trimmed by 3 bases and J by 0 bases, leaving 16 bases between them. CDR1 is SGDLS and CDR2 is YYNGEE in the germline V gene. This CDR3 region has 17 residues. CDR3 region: CASSAIEQPSSGNTIYF. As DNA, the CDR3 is TGTGCCAGCAGCGCCATTGAACAGCCCAGCTCTGGAAACACCATATATTTT.

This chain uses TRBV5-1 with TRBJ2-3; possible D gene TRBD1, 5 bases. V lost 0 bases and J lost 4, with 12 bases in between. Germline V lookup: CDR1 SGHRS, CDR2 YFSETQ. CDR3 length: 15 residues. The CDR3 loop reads CASSLEGRAADTQYF. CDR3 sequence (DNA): TGCGCCAGCAGCTTGGAGGGCAGGGCTGCAGATACGCAGTATTTT.

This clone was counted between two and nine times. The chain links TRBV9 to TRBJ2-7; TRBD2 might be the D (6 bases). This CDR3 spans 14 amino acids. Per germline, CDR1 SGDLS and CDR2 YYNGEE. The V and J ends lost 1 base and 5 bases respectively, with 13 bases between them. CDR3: CASSVRWEVHEQYF. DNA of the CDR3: TGTGCCAGCAGCGTACGGTGGGAGGTCCACGAGCAGTACTTC.

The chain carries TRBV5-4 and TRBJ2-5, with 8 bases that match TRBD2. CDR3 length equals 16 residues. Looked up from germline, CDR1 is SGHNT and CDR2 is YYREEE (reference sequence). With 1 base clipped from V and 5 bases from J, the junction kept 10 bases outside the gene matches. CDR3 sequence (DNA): TGTGCCAGCAGCTTGCGAGCGGGGGCCTCCGGCGAGACCCAGTACTTC. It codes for CASSLRAGASGETQYF.

The CDR3 DNA follows: TGTGCCAGCAGCTTCGGACAGGGGTTGTACAATGAGCAGTTCTTC. Translated: CASSFGQGLYNEQFF. The rearrangement links TRBV11-2 to TRBJ2-1; 9 bases line up with TRBD1. This CDR3 region has 15 residues. With 3 bases clipped from V and 4 bases from J, the junction kept 4 bases outside the gene matches. Per the germline V gene, CDR1 is SGHAT and CDR2 is FQNNGV.

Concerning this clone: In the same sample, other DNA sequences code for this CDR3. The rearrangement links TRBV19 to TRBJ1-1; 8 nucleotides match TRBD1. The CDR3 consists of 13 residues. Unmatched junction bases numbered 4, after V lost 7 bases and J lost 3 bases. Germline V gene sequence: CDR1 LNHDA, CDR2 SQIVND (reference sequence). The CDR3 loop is CASKQGADTEAFF. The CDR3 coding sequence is TGTGCCAGTAAGCAGGGGGCCGACACTGAAGCTTTCTTT.

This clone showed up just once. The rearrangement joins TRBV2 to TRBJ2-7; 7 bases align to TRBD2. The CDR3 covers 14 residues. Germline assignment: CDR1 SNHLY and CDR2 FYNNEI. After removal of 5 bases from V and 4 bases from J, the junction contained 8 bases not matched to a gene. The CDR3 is CASSRGLEGYEQYF. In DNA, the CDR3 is TGTGCCAGCAGTCGAGGACTAGAGGGGTACGAGCAGTACTTC. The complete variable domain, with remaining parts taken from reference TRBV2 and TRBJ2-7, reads EPEVTQTPSHQVTQMGQEVILRCVPISNHLYFYWYRQILGQKVEFLVSFYNNEISEKSEIFDDQFSVERPDGSNFTLKIRSTKLEDSAMYFCASSRGLEGYEQYFGPGTRLTVT.

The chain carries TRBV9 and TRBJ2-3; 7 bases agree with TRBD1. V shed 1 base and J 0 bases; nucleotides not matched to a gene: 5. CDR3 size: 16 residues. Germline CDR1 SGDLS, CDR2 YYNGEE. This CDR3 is CASSVTTGTSTDTQYF. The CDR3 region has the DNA TGTGCCAGCAGCGTAACGACAGGGACGAGCACAGATACGCAGTATTTT.

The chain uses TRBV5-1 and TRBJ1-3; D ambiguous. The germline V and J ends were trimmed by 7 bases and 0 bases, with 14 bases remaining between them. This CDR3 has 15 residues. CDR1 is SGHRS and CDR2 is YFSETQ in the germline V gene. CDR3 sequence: CASSDTAYSGNTIYF. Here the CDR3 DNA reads TGCGCCAGCTCTGATACAGCCTACTCTGGAAACACCATATATTTT. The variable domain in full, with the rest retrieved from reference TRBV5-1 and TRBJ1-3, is KAGVTQTPRYLIKTRGQQVTLSCSPISGHRSVSWYQQTPGQGLQFLFEYFSETQRNKGNFPGRFSGRQFSNSRSEMNVSTLELGDSALYLCASSDTAYSGNTIYFGEGSWLTVV.

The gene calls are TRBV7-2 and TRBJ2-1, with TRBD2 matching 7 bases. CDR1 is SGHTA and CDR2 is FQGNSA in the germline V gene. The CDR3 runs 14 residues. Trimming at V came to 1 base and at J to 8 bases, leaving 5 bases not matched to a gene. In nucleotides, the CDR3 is TGTGCCAGCAGCTTAGATCCTAGCGGCGATGAGCAGTTCTTC. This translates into CASSLDPSGDEQFF.

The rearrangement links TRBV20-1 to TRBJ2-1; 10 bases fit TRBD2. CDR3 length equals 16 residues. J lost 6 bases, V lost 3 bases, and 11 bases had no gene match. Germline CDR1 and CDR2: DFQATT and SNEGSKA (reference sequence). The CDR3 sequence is CSASGAGGPSSNEQFF. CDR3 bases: TGCAGTGCTAGTGGAGCGGGGGGGCCGTCTAGCAATGAGCAGTTCTTC.

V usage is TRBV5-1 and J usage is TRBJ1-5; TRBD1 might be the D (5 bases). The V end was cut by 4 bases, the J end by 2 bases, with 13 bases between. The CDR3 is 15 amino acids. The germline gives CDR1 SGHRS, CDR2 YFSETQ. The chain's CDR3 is CASSPDSPGNQPQHF. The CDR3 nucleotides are TGCGCCAGCAGCCCAGACAGCCCGGGCAATCAGCCCCAGCATTTT.

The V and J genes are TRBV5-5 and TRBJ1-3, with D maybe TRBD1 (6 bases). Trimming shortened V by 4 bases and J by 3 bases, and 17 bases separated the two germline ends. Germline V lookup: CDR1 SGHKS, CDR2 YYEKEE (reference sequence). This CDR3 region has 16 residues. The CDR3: CASSINQGSGGNTIYF. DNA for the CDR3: TGTGCCAGCAGCATCAACCAGGGGAGTGGTGGAAACACCATATATTTT.

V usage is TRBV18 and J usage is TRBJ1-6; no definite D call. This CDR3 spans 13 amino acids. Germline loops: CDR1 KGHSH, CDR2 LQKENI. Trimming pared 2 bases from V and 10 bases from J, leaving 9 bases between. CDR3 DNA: TGTGCCAGCTCACCAGGAGAGGGATCACCCCTCCACTTT. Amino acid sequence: CASSPGEGSPLHF.

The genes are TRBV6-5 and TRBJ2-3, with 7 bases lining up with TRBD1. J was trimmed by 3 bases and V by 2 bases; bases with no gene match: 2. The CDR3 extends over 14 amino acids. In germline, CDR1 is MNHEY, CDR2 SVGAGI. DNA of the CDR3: TGTGCCAGCAGTTACGGGACAGAAACAGATACGCAGTATTTT. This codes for CASSYGTETDTQYF.

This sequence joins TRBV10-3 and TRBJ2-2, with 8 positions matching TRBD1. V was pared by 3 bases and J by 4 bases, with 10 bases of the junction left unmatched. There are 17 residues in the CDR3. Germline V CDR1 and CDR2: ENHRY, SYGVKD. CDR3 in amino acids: CAISDVRGRKGTGELFF. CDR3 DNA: TGTGCCATCAGTGACGTCAGGGGGCGAAAGGGCACCGGGGAGCTGTTTTTT.

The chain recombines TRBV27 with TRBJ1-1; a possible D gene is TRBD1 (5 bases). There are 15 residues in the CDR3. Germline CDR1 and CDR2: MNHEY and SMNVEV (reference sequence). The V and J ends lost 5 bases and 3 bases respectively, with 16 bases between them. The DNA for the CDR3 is TGTGCCAGCAGTCCACGAAGGACAAGCGACACTGAAGCTTTCTTT. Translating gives CASSPRRTSDTEAFF.

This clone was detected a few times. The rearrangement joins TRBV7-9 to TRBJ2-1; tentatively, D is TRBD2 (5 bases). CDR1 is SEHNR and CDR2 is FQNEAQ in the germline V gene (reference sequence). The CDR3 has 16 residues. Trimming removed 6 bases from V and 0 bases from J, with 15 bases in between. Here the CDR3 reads CASRTPVGSSYNEQFF. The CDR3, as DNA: TGTGCCAGCAGGACCCCGGTAGGGAGCTCCTACAATGAGCAGTTCTTC.

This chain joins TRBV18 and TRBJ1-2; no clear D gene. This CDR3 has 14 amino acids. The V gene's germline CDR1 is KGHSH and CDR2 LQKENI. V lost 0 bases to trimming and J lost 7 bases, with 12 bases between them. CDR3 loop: CASSPPAGFGGYTF. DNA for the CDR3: TGTGCCAGCTCACCACCGGCGGGGTTTGGTGGCTACACCTTC. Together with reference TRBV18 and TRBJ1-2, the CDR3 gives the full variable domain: NAGVMQNPRHLVRRRGQEARLRCSPMKGHSHVYWYRQLPEEGLKFMVYLQKENIIDESGMPKERFSAEFPKEGPSILRIQQVVRGDSAAYFCASSPPAGFGGYTFGSGTRLTVV.

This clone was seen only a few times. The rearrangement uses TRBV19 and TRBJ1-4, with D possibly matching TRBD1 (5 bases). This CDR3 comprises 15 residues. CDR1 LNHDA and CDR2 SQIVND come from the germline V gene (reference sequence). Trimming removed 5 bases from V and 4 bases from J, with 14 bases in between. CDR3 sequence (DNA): TGTGCCAGTAGTGCCATGCCGGGACTTAATGAAAAACTGTTTTTT. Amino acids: CASSAMPGLNEKLFF.

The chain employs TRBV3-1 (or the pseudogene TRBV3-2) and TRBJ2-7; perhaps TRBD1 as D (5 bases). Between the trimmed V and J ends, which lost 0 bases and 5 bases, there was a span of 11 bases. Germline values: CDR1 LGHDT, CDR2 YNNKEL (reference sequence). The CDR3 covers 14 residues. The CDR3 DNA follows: TGTGCCAGCAGCCAAGATGACAGACCCGACGAGCAGTACTTC. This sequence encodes CASSQDDRPDEQYF.